This TCR beta chain was profiled in a study of blood T cell repertoires in COVID-19. Study at large: The origin of the acute and convalescent COVID-19 samples was the United States, Italy and Spain. The cDNA or gDNA used as material had been derived from T cells, B-cell-depleted T cells, or PBMCs.

Original handling: Estimation of nucleated cell counts was performed using reference gene primer amplification. Here immunoSEQ multiplex PCR was the method, and the copy in TCRdb shows in-frame clones only, minus some. D and trimming were read from the DNA, whereas the V and J calls and clone size are those reported in that table. The data contain about 120,000 clones, around nine tenths of them singletons. CDR3 length: 13 amino acids. The V and J ends lost 1 base and 4 bases respectively, with 7 bases between them. Germline values: CDR1 LNHNV, CDR2 YYDKDF (reference sequence). The source is a man aged 40-55 years with acute or convalescent COVID-19. V is TRBV15 and J is TRBJ1-1; D is uncertain. The material sequenced was peripheral blood. CDR3 in DNA: TGTGCCACCAGCAGAGCATCGGGCACTGAAGCTTTCTTT. As protein: CATSRASGTEAFF.